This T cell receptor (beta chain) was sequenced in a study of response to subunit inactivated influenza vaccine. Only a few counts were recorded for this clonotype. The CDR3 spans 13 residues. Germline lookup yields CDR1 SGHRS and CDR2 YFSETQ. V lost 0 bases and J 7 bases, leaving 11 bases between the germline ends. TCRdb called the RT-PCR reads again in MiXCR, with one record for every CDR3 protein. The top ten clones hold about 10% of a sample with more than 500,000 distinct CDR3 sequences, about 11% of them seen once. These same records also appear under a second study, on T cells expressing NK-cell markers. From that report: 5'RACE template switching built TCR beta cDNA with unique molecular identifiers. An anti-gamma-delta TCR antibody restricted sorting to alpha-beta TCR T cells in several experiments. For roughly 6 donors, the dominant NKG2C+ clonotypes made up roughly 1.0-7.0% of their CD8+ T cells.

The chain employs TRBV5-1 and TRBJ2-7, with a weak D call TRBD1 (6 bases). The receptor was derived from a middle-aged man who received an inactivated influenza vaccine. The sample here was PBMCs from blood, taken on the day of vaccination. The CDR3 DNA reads TGCGCCAGCAGCTTGGCCAACAGGGATGAGCAGTACTTC. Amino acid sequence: CASSLANRDEQYF.